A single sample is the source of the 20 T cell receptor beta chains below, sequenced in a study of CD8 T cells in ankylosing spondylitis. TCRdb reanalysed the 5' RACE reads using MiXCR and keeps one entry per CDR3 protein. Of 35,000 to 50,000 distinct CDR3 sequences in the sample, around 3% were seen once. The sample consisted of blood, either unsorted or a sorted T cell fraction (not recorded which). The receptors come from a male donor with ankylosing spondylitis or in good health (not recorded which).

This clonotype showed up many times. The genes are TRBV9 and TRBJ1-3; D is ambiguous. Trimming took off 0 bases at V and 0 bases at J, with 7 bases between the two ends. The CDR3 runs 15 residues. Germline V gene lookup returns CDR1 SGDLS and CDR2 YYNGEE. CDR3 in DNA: TGTGCCAGCAGCGTAGCCGGGAGCTCTGGAAACACCATATATTTT. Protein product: CASSVAGSSGNTIYF.

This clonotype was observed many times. The CDR3 coding sequence is TGTGCCAGCAGCGTAGGCGGGGGTCGGGAAAAACTGTTTTTT. Amino acids: CASSVGGGREKLFF. The rearrangement links TRBV9 to TRBJ1-4; weak D call: TRBD1 (5 bases). V lost 0 bases and J lost 8, with 11 bases in between. Germline V gene data show CDR1 as SGDLS and CDR2 as YYNGEE. The CDR3 is made up of 14 amino acids.

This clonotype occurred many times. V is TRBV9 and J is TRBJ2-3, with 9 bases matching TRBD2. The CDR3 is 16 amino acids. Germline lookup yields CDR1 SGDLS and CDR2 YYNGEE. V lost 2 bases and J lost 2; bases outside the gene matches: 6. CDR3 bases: TGTGCCAGCAGCGTGGGAGCGGGGGGCCCCACAGATACGCAGTATTTT. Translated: CASSVGAGGPTDTQYF.

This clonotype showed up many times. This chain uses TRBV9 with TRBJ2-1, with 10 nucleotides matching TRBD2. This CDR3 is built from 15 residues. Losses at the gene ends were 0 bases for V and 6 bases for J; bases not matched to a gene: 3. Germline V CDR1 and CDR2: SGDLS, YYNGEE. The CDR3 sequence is CASSVGPSGSNEQFF. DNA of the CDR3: TGTGCCAGCAGCGTAGGCCCTAGCGGGAGCAATGAGCAGTTCTTC.

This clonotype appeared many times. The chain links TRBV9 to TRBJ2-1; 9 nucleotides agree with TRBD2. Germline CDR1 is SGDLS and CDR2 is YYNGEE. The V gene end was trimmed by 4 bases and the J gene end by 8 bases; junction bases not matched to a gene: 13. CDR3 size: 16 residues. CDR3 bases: TGTGCCAGCAGCCTGAGCTCGGGACTAGCAAGCTATGAGCAGTTCTTC. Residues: CASSLSSGLASYEQFF.

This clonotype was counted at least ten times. The DNA for the CDR3 is TGTGCCAGCAGCCCCGGGGGGCTAGCAACAGATACGCAGTATTTT. Encoded protein: CASSPGGLATDTQYF. The J gene is TRBJ2-3, the V gene TRBV9; perhaps TRBD2 as D (7 bases). V lost 4 bases, J lost 3 bases, and 15 bases lay in between. Per germline, CDR1 SGDLS and CDR2 YYNGEE. This CDR3 is 15 amino acids long.

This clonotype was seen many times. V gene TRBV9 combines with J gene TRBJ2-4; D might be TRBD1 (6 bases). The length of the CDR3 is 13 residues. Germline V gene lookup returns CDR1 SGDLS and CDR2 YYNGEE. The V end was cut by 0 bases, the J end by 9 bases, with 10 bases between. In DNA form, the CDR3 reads TGTGCCAGCAGCGTAGTCGAAGGGGGCATTCAGTACTTC. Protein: CASSVVEGGIQYF.

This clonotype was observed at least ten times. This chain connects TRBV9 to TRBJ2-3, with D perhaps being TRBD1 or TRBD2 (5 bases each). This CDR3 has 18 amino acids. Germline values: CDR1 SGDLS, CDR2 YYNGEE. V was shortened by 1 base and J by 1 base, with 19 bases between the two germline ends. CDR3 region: CASSVQSGGGGGTDTQYF. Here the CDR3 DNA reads TGTGCCAGCAGCGTACAGAGCGGTGGGGGTGGGGGCACAGATACGCAGTATTTT.

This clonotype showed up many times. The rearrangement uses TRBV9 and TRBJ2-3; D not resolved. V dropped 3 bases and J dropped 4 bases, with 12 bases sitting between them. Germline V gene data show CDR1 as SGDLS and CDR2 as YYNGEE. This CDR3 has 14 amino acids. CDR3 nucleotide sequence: TGTGCCAGCAGCGCCTACCCCCAGGCAGATACGCAGTATTTT. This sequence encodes CASSAYPQADTQYF.

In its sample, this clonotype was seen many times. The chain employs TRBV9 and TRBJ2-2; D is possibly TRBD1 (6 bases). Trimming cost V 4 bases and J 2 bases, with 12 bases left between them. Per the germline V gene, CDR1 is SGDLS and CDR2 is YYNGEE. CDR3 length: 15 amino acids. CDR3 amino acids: CASSPIQGNTGELFF. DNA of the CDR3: TGTGCCAGCAGCCCTATACAGGGAAACACCGGGGAGCTGTTTTTT.

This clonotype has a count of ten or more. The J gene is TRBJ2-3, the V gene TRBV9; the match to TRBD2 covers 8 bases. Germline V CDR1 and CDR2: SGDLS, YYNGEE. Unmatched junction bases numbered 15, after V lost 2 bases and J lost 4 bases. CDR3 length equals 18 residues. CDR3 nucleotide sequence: TGTGCCAGCAGCGTGCAACCGACACGGGGGGGCTCATCAGATACGCAGTATTTT. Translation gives CASSVQPTRGGSSDTQYF.

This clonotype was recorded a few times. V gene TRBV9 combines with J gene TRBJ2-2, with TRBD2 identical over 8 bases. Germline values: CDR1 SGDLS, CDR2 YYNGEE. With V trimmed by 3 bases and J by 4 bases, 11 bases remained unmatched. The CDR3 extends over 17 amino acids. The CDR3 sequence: CASSAPSGTRATGELFF. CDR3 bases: TGTGCCAGCAGCGCTCCCTCTGGGACTAGGGCCACCGGGGAGCTGTTTTTT.

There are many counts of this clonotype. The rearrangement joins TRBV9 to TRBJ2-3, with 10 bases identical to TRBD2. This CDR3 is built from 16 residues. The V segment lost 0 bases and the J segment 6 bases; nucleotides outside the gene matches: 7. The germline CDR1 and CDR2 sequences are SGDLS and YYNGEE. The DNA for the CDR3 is TGTGCCAGCAGCGTAGGGGTAGCGGGAGGTGCGGATACGCAGTATTTT. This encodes CASSVGVAGGADTQYF.

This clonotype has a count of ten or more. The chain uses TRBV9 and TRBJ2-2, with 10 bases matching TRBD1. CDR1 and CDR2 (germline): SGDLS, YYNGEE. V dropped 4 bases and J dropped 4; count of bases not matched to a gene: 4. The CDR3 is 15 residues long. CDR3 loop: CASSKTGGVTGELFF. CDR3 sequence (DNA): TGTGCCAGCAGCAAGACAGGGGGCGTCACCGGGGAGCTGTTTTTT.

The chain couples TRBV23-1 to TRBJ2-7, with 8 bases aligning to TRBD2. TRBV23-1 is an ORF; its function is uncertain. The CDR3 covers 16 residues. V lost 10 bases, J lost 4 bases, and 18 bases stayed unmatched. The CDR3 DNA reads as TGCGCCACCTCCGAGGCCTCCAGCGGGAGCTCGTACGAGCAGTACGTC. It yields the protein CATSEASSGSSYEQYV.

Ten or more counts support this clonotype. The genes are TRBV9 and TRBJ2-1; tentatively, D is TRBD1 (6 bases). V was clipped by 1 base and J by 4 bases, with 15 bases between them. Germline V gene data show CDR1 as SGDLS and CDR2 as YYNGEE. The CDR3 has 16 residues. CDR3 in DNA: TGTGCCAGCAGCGTAAATGGTTGGACAGTTTACAATGAGCAGTTCTTC. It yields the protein CASSVNGWTVYNEQFF.

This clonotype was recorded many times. Here the CDR3 reads CASSALGTSGSNEQFF. The DNA of the CDR3 is TGTGCCAGCAGCGCCCTAGGGACTAGCGGGAGTAATGAGCAGTTCTTC. The V call is TRBV9, the J call TRBJ2-1, with 14 nucleotides matching TRBD2. Germline CDR1 reads SGDLS; CDR2 reads YYNGEE. This CDR3 region has 16 residues. V was pared by 3 bases and J by 7 bases, with 6 bases of the junction left unmatched.

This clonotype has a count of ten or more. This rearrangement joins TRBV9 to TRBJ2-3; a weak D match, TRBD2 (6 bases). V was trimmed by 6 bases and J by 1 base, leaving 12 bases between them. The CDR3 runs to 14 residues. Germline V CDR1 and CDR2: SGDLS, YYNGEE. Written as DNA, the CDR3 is TGTGCCAGCACGGGCGGGGCCGGCACAGATACGCAGTATTTT. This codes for CASTGGAGTDTQYF.

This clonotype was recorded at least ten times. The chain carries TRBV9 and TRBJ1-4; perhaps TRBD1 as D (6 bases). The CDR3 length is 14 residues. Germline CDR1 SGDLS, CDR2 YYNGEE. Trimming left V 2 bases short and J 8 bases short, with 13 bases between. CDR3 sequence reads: CASSVRGRGEKLFF. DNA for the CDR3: TGTGCCAGCAGCGTCCGGGGGCGGGGCGAAAAACTGTTTTTT. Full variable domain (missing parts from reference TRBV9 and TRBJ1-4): DSGVTQTPKHLITATGQRVTLRCSPRSGDLSVYWYQQSLDQGLQFLIQYYNGEERAKGNILERFSAQQFPDLHSELNLSSLELGDSALYFCASSVRGRGEKLFFGSGTQLSVL.

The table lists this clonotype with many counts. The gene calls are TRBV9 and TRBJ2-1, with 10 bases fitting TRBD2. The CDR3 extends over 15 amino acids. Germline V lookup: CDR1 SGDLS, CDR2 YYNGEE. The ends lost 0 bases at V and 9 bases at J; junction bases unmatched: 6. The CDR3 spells CASSVEGLAGAEQFF. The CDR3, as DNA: TGTGCCAGCAGCGTAGAAGGTCTAGCGGGAGCTGAGCAGTTCTTC. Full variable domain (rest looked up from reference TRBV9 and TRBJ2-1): DSGVTQTPKHLITATGQRVTLRCSPRSGDLSVYWYQQSLDQGLQFLIQYYNGEERAKGNILERFSAQQFPDLHSELNLSSLELGDSALYFCASSVEGLAGAEQFFGPGTRLTVL.